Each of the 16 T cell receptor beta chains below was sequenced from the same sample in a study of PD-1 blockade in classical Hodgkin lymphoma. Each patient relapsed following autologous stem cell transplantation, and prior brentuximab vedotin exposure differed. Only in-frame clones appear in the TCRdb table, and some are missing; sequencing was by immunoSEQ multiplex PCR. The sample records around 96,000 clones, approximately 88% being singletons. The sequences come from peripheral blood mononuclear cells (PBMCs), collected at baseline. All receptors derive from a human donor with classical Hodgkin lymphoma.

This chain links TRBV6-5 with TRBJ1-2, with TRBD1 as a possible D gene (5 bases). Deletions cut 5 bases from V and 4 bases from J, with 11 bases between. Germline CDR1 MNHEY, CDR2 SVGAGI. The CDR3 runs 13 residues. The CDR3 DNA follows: TGTGCCAGCAGTGAGAGGGGTTTCTATGGCTACACCTTC. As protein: CASSERGFYGYTF.

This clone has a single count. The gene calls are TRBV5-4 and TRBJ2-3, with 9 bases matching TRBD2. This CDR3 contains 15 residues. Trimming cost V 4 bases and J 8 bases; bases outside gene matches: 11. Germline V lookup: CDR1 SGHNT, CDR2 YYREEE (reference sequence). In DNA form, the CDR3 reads TGTGCCAGCAGCACCTCTAGCGGGACCGGCGGTACGCAGTATTTT. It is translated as CASSTSSGTGGTQYF.

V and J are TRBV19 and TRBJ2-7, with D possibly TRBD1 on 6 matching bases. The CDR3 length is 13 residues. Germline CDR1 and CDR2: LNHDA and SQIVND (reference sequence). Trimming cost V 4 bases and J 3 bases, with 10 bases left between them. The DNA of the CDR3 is TGTGCCAGTAGTACCTCGGACAGCTACGAGCAGTACTTC. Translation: CASSTSDSYEQYF.

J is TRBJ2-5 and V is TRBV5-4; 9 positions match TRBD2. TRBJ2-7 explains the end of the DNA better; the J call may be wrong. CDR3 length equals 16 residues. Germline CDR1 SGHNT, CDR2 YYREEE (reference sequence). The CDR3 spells CASSLAPAGGPHEQYF. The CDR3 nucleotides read TGTGCCAGCAGCTTGGCCCCGGCGGGAGGGCCACACGAGCAGTACTTC.

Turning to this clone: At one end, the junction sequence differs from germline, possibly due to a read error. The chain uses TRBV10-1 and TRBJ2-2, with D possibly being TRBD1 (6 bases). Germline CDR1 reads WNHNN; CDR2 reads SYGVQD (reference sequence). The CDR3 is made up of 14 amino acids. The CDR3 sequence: CASSDTGNSGELFF. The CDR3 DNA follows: TGCGCCAGCAGTGATACAGGGAACAGCGGGGAGCTGTTTTTT.

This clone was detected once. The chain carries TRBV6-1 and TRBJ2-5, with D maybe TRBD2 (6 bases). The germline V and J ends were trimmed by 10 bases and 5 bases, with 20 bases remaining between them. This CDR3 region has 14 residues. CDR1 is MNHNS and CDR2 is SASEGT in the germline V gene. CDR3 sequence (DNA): TGTGCCATCAGAGAGCCCGGACGGGAGGAGACCCAGTACTTC. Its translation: CAIREPGREETQYF.

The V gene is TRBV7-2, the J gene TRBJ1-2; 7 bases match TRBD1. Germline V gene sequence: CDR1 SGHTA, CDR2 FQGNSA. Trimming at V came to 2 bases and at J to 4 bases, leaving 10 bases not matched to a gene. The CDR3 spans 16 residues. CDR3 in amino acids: CASSLTGQSYLYGYTF. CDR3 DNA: TGTGCCAGCAGCTTAACGGGACAGTCTTATCTCTATGGCTACACCTTC.

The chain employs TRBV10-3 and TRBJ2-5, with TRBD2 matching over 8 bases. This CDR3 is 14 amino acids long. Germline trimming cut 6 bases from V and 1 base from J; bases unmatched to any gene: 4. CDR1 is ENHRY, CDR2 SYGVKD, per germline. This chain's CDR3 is CAIRTGLAQETQYF. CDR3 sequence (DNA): TGTGCCATCAGAACCGGACTAGCCCAAGAGACCCAGTACTTC.

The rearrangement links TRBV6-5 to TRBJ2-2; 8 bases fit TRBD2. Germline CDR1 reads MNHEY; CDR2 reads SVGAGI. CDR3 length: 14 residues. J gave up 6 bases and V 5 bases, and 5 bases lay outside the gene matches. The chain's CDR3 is CASSTTSAAGELFF. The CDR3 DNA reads TGTGCCAGCAGTACGACTAGCGCGGCCGGGGAGCTGTTTTTT.

As DNA, the CDR3 is TGTGCCACGAAGACGGTGACAGATACGCAGTATTTT. Its protein is CATKTVTDTQYF. This chain connects TRBV6-1 to TRBJ2-3; D not certain. This CDR3 spans 12 amino acids. V dropped 10 bases and J dropped 3 bases, with 11 bases sitting between them. Germline V gives CDR1 MNHNS, CDR2 SASEGT.

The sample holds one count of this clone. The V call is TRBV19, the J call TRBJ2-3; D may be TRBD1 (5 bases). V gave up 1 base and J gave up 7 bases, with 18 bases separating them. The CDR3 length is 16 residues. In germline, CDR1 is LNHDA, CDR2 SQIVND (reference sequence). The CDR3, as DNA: TGTGCCAGTAGTATAGGGGCGGACACCTTCTACAATACGCAGTATTTT. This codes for CASSIGADTFYNTQYF.

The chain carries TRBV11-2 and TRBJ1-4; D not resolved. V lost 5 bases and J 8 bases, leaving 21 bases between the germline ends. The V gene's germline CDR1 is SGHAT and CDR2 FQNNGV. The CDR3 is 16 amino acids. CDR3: CASSRYNLRVDEKLFF. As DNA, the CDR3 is TGTGCCAGCAGCCGCTACAACTTGAGGGTAGACGAAAAACTGTTTTTT.

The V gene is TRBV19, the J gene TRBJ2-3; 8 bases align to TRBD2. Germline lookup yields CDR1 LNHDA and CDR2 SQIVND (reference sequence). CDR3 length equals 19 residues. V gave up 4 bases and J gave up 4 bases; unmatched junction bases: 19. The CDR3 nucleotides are TGTGCCAGTAGTAGGGGAGCGGGAGTGAGAGGGGGTGTCGCAGATACGCAGTATTTT. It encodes CASSRGAGVRGGVADTQYF. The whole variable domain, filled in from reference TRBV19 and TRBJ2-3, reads DGGITQSPKYLFRKEGQNVTLSCEQNLNHDAMYWYRQDPGQGLRLIYYSQIVNDFQKGDIAEGYSVSREKKESFPLTVTSAQKNPTAFYLCASSRGAGVRGGVADTQYFGPGTRLTVL.

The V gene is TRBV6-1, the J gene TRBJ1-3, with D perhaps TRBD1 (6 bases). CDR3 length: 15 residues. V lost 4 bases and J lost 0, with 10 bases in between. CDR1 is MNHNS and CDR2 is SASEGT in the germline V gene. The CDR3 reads CASSASGVSGNTIYF. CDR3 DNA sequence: TGTGCCAGCAGTGCTTCAGGGGTCTCTGGAAACACCATATATTTT.

The CDR3 region has the DNA TGTGCCAGCAGTTTGCCCGGGCAGGTAGTCACCGGGGAGCTGTTTTTT. Amino acid sequence: CASSLPGQVVTGELFF. The genes are TRBV27 and TRBJ2-2; D not certain. Looked up from germline, CDR1 is MNHEY and CDR2 is SMNVEV (reference sequence). Trimming took 3 bases from V and 4 from J, leaving 15 bases between them. The CDR3 runs to 16 residues.

In nucleotides, the CDR3 is TGTGCCATCAGTGAATCTGGCGGGAGCGGGGCAGATACGCAGTATTTT. Its translation is CAISESGGSGADTQYF. The chain recombines TRBV10-3 with TRBJ2-3; TRBD2 matches 7 bases. Germline loops: CDR1 ENHRY, CDR2 SYGVKD. Unmatched junction bases numbered 10, after V lost 3 bases and J lost 4 bases. CDR3 size: 16 residues.